Below, one T cell receptor (beta chain) is given with its context. CD8 cells regarded as naive lacked CD45RO, were positively chosen for CCR7, and omitted terminally differentiated effector memory CD45RA+ cells. TCRdb keeps only in-frame clones here, not all; method: immunoSEQ multiplex PCR. The sample lists some 2.1 million clones, around 93% occurring once. This sample was included in a study of shared clonotypes between healthy human individuals. CDR1 is MNHEY and CDR2 is SMNVEV in the germline V gene (reference sequence). Between the trimmed V and J ends, which lost 5 bases and 6 bases, there was a span of 11 bases. CDR3 size: 12 residues.

The chain combines TRBV27 with TRBJ2-7, with D uncertain. The receptor was derived from a man aged 18 to 35 in good health. Some clones in this sample may be carry-over from other donors' samples. The sequenced material came from naive CD8+ T cells from PBMCs. The CDR3 is CASSPLWGEQYF. The CDR3 nucleotides read TGTGCCAGCAGTCCACTTTGGGGCGAGCAGTACTTC.